This TCR beta chain comes out of a study of human T cells and chemical hapten exposure. Study-level background: Epicutaneous patch tests delivered 0.01% DPC to the upper back, with evaluation at 6 days.

This CDR3 has 16 residues. The germline V and J ends were trimmed by 2 bases and 0 bases, with 11 bases remaining between them. The germline CDR1 and CDR2 sequences are KGHSH and LQKENI. This clonotype came up a few times. The sample's time point: patch test 1, 2 weeks after DPC sensitization. Indicated treatment: therapeutic diphenylcyclopropenone sensitization with weekly scalp DPC. The library tagged each cDNA molecule with unique molecular identifiers. A single record per CDR3 protein comes from TCRdb applying MiXCR to the RACE reads. The sample contains approximately 340,000 distinct CDR3 sequences, 5.5% to 8% of which appear only once.

This specimen consisted of whole blood, obtained in connection with sensitization to the hapten diphenylcyclopropenone (DPC). This receptor was identified in a woman between 18 and 30 years old with alopecia areata. Some clones in this sample may be carry-over from other donors' samples. The rearrangement links TRBV18 to TRBJ1-3; D uncertain. The CDR3 coding sequence is TGTGCCAGCTCACCAAGGAGCGACGGCTCTGGAAACACCATATATTTT. Translated, it gives CASSPRSDGSGNTIYF.